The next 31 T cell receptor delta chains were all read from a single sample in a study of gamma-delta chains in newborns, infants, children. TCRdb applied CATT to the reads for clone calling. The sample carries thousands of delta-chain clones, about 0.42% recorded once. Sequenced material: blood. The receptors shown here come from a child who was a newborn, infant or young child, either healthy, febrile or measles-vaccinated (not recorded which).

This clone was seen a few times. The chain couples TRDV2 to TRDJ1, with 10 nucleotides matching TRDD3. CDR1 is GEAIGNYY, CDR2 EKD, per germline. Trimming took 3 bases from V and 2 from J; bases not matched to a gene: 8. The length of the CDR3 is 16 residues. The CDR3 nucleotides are TGTGCCTGTGACCCCCACGTACTGGGGGATACCGATAAACTCATCTTT. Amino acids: CACDPHVLGDTDKLIF.

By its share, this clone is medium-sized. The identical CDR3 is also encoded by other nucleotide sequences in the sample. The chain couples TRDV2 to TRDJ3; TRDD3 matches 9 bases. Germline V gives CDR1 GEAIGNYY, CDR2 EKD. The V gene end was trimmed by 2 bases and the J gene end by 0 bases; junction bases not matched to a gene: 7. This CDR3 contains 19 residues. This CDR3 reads CACDSTGGPSSWDTRQMFF. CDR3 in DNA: TGTGCCTGTGACAGTACTGGGGGACCAAGCTCCTGGGACACCCGACAGATGTTTTTC.

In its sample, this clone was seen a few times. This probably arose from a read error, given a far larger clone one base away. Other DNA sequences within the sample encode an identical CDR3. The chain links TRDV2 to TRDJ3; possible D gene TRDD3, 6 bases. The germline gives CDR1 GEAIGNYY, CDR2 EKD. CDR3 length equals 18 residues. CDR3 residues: CACDTWGLTSLDTRQMFF. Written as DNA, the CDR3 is TGCGCCTGTGACACCTGGGGCCTGACCTCCTTGGACACCCGACAGATGTTTTTC.

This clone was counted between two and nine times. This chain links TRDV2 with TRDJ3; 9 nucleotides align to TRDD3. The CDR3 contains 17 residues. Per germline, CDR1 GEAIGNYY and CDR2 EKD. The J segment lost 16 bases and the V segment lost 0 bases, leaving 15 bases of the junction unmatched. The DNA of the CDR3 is TGTGCCTGTGACACCTGGGGGATATCCTGGGACACCCAGCAGATGTTTTTC. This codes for CACDTWGISWDTQQMFF.

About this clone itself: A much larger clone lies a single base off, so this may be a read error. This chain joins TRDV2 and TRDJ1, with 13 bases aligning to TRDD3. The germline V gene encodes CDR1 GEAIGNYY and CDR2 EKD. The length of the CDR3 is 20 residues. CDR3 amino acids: CARDTVADWGIRVVTDKLIF. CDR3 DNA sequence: TGTGCCCGTGACACCGTCGCGGACTGGGGGATACGGGTGGTCACCGATAAACTCATCTTT.

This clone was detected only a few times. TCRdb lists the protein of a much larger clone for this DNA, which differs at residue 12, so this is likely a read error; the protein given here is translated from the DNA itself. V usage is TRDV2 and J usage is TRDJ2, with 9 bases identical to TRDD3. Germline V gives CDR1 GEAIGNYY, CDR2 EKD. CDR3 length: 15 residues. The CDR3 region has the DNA TGTGCCTGTGACTCTCTGGGGGATTTGACAGCACTACTCTTCTTT. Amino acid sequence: CACDSLGDLTALLFF.

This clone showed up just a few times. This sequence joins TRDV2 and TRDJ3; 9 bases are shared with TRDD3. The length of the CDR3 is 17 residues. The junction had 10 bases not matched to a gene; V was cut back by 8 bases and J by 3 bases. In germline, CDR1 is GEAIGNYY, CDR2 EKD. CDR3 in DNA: TGTGCCTTTGGCTACTGGGGGACGGACTGGGACACCCGACAGATGTTTTTC. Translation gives CAFGYWGTDWDTRQMFF.

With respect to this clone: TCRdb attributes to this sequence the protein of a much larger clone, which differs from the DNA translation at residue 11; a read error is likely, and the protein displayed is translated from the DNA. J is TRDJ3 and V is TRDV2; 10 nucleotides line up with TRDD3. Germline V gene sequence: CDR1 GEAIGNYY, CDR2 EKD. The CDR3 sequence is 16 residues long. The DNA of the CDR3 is TGTGCCTGTGACACTGGGGGATACTGGGACGCCCGACAGATGTTTTTC. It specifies CACDTGGYWDARQMFF.

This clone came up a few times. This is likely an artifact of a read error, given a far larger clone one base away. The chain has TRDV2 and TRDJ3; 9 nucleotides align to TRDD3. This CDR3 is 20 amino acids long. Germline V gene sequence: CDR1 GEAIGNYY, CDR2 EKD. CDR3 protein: CACDTVLGIRSSWDARQMFF. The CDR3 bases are TGTGCCTGTGACACCGTTCTGGGGATACGCAGCTCATGGGACGCCCGACAGATGTTTTTC.

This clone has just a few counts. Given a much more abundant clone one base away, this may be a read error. CDR3 sequence (DNA): TGTGCCTGTGACCCGACCGTACTGGGGGATACCCCCTGGGACACCCTACAGATGTTTTTC. This gives the protein CACDPTVLGDTPWDTLQMFF. This sequence joins TRDV2 and TRDJ3; TRDD3 agrees at 12 bases. This CDR3 is built from 20 residues. Germline CDR1 and CDR2: GEAIGNYY and EKD.

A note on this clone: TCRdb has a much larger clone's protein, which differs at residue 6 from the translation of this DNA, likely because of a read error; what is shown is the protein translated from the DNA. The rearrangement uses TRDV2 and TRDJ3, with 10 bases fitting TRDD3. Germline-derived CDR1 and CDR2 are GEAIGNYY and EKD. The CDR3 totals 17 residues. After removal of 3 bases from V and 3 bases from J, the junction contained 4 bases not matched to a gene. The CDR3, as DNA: TGTGCCTGTGACCACCGGGGGATACGCTGGGACACCCGACAGATGTTTTTC. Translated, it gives CACDHRGIRWDTRQMFF.

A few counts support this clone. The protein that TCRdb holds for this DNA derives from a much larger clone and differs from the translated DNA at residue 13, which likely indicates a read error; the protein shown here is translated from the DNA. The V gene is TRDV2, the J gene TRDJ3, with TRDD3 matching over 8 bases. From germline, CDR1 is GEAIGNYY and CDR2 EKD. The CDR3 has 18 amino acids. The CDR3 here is CACDILGGSSWDIRQMFF. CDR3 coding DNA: TGTGCCTGTGACATACTGGGGGGGAGCTCCTGGGACATCCGACAGATGTTTTTC.

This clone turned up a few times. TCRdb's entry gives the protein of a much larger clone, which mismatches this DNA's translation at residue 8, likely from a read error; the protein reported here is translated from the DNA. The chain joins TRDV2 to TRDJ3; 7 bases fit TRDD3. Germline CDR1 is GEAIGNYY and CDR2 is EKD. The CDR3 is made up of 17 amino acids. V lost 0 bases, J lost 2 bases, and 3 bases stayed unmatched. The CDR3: CACDTWGTTWDTRQMFF. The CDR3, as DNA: TGTGCCTGTGACACCTGGGGGACGACCTGGGACACCCGACAGATGTTTTTC.

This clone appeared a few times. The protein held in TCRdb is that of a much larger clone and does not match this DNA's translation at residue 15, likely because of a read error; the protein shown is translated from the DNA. CDR3 DNA: TGTGCCTGTGACAGTACTGGGAGCTCCTGGGACACCCGACAGACGTTTTTC. This translates into CACDSTGSSWDTRQTFF. V and J are TRDV2 and TRDJ3, with a tentative D call TRDD3 (6 bases). The CDR3 runs to 17 residues. CDR1 GEAIGNYY and CDR2 EKD come from the germline V gene.

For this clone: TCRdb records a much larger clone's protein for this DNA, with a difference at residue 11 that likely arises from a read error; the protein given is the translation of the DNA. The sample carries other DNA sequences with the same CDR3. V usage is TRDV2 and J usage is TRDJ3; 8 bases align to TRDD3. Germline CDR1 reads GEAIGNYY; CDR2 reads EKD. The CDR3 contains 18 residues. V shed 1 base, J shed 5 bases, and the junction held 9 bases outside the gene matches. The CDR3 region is CACDTGGWQSRDTRQMFF. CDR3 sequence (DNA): TGTGCCTGTGACACTGGGGGATGGCAATCCCGGGACACCCGACAGATGTTTTTC.

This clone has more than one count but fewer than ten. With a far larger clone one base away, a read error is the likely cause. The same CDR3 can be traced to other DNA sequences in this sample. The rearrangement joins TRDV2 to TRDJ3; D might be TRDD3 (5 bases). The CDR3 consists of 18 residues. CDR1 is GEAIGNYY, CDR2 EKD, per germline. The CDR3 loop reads CACDTVGTSSWDTRQMFF. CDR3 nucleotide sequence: TGTGCCTGTGACACCGTGGGGACCAGCTCCTGGGACACCCGGCAGATGTTTTTC.

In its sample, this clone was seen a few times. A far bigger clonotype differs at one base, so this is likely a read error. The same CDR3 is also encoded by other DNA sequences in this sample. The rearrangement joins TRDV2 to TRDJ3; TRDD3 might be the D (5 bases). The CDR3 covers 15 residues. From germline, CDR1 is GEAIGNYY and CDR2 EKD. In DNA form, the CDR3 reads TGTGCCTGTGACACTGGCTCCTGGGATACCCGACAGATGTTTTTC. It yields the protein CACDTGSWDTRQMFF.

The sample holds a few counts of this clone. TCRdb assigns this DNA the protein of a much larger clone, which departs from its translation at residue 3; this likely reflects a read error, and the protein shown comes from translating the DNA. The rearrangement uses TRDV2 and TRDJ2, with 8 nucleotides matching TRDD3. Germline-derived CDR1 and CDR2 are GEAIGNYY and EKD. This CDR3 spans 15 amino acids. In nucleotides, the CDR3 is TGTGCCAGTGACACCTTGGGGGATTCGACAGCACAACTCTTCTTT. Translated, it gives CASDTLGDSTAQLFF.

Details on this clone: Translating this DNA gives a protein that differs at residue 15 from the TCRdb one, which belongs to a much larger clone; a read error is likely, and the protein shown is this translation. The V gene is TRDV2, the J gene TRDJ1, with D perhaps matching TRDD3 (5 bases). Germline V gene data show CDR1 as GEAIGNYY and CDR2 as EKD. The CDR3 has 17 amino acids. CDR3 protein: CACDTAERGATTDKPIF. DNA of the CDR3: TGTGCCTGTGACACCGCGGAACGGGGGGCTACTACCGATAAACCCATCTTT.

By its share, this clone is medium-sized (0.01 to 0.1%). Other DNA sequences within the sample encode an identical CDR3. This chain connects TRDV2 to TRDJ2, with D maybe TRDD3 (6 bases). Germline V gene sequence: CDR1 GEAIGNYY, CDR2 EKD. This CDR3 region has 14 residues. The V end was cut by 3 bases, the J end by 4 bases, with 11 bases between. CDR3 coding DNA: TGTGCCTGTGACCCTTTACTGGGGACAGCACAACTCTTCTTT. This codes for CACDPLLGTAQLFF.

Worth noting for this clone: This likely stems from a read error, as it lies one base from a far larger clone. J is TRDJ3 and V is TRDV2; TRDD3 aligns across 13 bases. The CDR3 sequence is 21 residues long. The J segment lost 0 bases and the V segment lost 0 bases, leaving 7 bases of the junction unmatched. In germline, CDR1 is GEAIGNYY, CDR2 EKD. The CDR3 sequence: CACDTVTGGYACSWDTRQMFF. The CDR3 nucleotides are TGTGCCTGTGACACCGTTACTGGGGGATACGCTTGCTCCTGGGACACCCGACAGATGTTTTTC.

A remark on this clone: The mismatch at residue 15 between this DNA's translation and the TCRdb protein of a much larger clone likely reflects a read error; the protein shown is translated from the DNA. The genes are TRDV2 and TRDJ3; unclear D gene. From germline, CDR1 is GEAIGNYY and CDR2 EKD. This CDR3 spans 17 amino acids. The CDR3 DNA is TGTGCCTGTGACACCTTAATATACAGGTGGGACACCCGACAGACGTTTTTC. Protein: CACDTLIYRWDTRQTFF.

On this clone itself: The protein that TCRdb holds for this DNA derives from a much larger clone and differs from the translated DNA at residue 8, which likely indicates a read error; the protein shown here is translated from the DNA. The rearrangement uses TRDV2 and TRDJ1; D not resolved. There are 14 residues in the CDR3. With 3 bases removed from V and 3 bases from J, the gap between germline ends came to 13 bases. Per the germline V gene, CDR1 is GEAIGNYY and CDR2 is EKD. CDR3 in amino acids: CACDLVLGSDKLIF. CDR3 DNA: TGTGCCTGTGACCTCGTACTAGGGTCCGATAAACTCATCTTT.

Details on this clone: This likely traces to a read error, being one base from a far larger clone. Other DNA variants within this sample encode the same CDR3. The CDR3, as DNA: TGTGCCTGTGACACCGTACTGGGGGATAGCTCCTGGGACACCCGGCAGATGTTTTTC. Its protein product is CACDTVLGDSSWDTRQMFF. The V gene is TRDV2, the J gene TRDJ3, with 11 positions matching TRDD3. The CDR3 has 19 residues. CDR1 is GEAIGNYY, CDR2 EKD, per germline.

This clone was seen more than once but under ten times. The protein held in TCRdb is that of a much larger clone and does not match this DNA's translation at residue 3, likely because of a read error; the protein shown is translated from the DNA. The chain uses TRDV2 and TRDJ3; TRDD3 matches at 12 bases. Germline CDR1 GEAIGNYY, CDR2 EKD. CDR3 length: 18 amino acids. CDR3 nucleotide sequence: TGTGCCTATGACATACTGGGGGATACATCCTGGGACACCCGACAGATGTTTTTC. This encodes CAYDILGDTSWDTRQMFF.

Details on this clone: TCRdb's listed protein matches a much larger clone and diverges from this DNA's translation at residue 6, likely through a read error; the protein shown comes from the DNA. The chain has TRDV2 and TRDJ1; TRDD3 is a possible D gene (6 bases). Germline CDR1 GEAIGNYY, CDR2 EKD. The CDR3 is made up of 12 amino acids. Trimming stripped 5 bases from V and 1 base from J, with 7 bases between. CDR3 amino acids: CACGGCTDKLIF. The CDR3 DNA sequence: TGTGCCTGTGGGGGATGCACCGATAAACTCATCTTT.

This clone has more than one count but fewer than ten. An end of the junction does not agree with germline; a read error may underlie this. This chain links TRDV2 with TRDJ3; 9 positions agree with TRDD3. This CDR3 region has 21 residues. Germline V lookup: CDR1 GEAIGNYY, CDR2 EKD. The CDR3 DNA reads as TGTGCCTGTGAGACTCCTACTGGGGGACTTCCAAGCTCCTGGGACACCCGACGGATGTTTTTC. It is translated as CACETPTGGLPSSWDTRRMFF.

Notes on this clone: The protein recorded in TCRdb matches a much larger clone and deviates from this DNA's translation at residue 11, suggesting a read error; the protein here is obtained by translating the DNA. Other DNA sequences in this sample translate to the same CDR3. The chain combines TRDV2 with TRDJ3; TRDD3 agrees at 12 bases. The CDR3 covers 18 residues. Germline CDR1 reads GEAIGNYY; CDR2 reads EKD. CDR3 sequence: CACDSTGGYSRDTRQMFF. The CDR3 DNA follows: TGTGCCTGTGACTCTACTGGGGGATACTCCCGGGACACCCGACAGATGTTTTTC.

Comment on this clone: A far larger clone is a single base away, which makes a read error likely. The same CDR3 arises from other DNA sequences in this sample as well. CDR3 loop: CACDTGRKLGDTSWDTRQMFF. CDR3 bases: TGTGCCTGTGACACCGGTCGGAAGCTGGGGGATACATCCTGGGACACTCGACAGATGTTTTTC. The rearrangement joins TRDV2 to TRDJ3, with 11 nucleotides matching TRDD3. CDR1 and CDR2 from the germline V gene are GEAIGNYY and EKD. The CDR3 covers 21 residues.

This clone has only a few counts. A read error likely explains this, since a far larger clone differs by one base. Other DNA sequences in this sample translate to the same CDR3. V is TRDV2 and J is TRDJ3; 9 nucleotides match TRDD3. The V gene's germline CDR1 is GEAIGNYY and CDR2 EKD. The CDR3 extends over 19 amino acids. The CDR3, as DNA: TGTGCCTGTGACACGACTGGGGGACTAAGCTCCTGGGACACCCGGCAGATGTTTTTC. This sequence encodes CACDTTGGLSSWDTRQMFF.

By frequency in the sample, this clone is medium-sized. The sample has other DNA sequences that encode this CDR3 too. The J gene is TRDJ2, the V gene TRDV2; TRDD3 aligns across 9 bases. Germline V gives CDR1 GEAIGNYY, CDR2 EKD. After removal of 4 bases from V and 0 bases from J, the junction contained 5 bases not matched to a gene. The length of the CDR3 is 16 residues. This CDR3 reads CACDRLGDTLTAQLFF. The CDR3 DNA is TGTGCCTGTGATCGCTTGGGGGATACTTTGACAGCACAACTCTTCTTT.